A selection of T cell receptor beta chains follows, all from one sample in a study of neurological immune-mediated disorders. Each CDR3 protein is one row after TCRdb ran MiXCR on the 5' RACE reads. This sample has tens of thousands of distinct CDR3 sequences; about 5.5% occur once, and the top ten carry 2.2%. What was sequenced was PBMCs. These TCRs come from a woman under 40 with multiple sclerosis. Both conserved end residues are part of each CDR3. A D gene is named only where the DNA matches it firmly. Rows may omit the clone size; those that give it use once, few, many or a size class.

d_call: TRBD1; v_call: TRBV7-3; clone_size: many; j_call: TRBJ2-2; cdr3_nt: TGTGCCAGCAGCTTAAAGGGCCCCCGACAGGGGGCTCCTCCCGGGGAGCTGTTTTTT; cdr3_aa: CASSLKGPRQGAPPGELFF
d_call: TRBD2; v_call: TRBV30; clone_size: NA; j_call: TRBJ2-3; cdr3_nt: TGTGCCTGGAGTGTAGCGCTAGCGGGGGACACAGATACGCAGTATTTT; cdr3_aa: CAWSVALAGDTDTQYF
d_call: NA; v_call: TRBV12-3/TRBV12-4; clone_size: many; j_call: TRBJ2-3; cdr3_nt: TGTGCCAGCCAGGCTAGCACAGATACGCAGTATTTT; cdr3_aa: CASQASTDTQYF
d_call: TRBD1; v_call: TRBV28; clone_size: NA; j_call: TRBJ1-5; cdr3_nt: TGTGCCAGCAGTTTAAGGGGGTGGGGACAGGGGTTTGGACAGCCCCAGCATTTT; cdr3_aa: CASSLRGWGQGFGQPQHF
d_call: TRBD2; v_call: TRBV20-1; clone_size: many; j_call: TRBJ2-7; cdr3_nt: TGCAGTGCTAGTCACGGGAGGGACTACGAGCAGTACTTC; cdr3_aa: CSASHGRDYEQYF
d_call: TRBD2; v_call: TRBV20-1; clone_size: few; j_call: TRBJ2-3; cdr3_nt: TGCAGTGCTACATACTCGGGACTAGCGGGAAATCGAGAGGATACGCAGTATTTT; cdr3_aa: CSATYSGLAGNREDTQYF
d_call: NA; v_call: TRBV20-1; clone_size: many; j_call: TRBJ2-5; cdr3_nt: TGCAGTGCTACCTCGCTGTCCCAAGAGACCCAGTACTTC; cdr3_aa: CSATSLSQETQYF
d_call: NA; v_call: TRBV29-1; clone_size: many; j_call: TRBJ1-4; cdr3_nt: TGCAGCGTCTCGAATGACATGGGGAATGAAAAACTGTTTTTT; cdr3_aa: CSVSNDMGNEKLFF
d_call: TRBD2; v_call: TRBV20-1; clone_size: many; j_call: TRBJ2-3; cdr3_nt: TGCAGTGCTAGACGGCTAGCGGGAGGGCGGGCAGATACGCAGTATTTT; cdr3_aa: CSARRLAGGRADTQYF
d_call: TRBD2; v_call: TRBV5-1; clone_size: many; j_call: TRBJ2-3; cdr3_nt: TGCGCCAGCACCTTATCAGCGGGAGTTCGAGCGCAGTATTTT; cdr3_aa: CASTLSAGVRAQYF
d_call: NA; v_call: TRBV19; clone_size: many; j_call: TRBJ2-1; cdr3_nt: TGTGCCAGTAGTACCCCTAATACAGGGCGGGAGGAGCAGTTCTTC; cdr3_aa: CASSTPNTGREEQFF
d_call: NA; v_call: TRBV6-1; clone_size: many; j_call: TRBJ2-3; cdr3_nt: TGTGCCAGCAGTGAGACCTACGGGGGTACGCAGTATTTT; cdr3_aa: CASSETYGGTQYF
d_call: TRBD1; v_call: TRBV6-5; clone_size: many; j_call: TRBJ1-2; cdr3_nt: TGTGCCAGCCGCCGGACAGGGGGCCTCTATGGCTACACCTTC; cdr3_aa: CASRRTGGLYGYTF
d_call: NA; v_call: TRBV5-6; clone_size: NA; j_call: TRBJ2-7; cdr3_nt: TGTGCCAGCAGCTTGGTACACTTCCACGAGCAGTACTTC; cdr3_aa: CASSLVHFHEQYF
d_call: NA; v_call: TRBV6-5; clone_size: many; j_call: TRBJ1-2; cdr3_nt: TGTGCCAGTCGAAGGGGCAGACTCTATGGCTACACCTTC; cdr3_aa: CASRRGRLYGYTF
d_call: TRBD1; v_call: TRBV6-1; clone_size: NA; j_call: TRBJ1-2; cdr3_nt: TGTGCCAGCAGGGGGAGGACAGGGCGGTGGTACTATGGCTACACCTTC; cdr3_aa: CASRGRTGRWYYGYTF